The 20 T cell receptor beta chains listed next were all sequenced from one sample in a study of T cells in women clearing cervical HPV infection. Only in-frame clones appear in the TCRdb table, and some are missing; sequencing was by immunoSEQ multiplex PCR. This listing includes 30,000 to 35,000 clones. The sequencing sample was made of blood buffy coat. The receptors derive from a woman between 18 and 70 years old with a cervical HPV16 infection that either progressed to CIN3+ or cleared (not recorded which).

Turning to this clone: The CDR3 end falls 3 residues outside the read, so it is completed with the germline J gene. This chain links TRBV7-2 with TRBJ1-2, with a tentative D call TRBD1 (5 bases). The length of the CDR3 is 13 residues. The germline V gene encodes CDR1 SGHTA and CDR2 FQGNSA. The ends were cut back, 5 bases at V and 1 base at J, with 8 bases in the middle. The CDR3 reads CASSRTSNYGYTF. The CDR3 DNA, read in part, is TGTGCCAGCAGCCGGACAAGTAACTATGGC.

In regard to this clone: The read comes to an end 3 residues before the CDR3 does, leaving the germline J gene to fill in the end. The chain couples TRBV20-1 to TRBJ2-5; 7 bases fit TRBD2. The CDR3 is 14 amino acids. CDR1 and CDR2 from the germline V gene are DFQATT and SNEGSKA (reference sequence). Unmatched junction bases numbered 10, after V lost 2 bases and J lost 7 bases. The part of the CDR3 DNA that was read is TGCAGTGCTAGATATAGCGGACCGGGGGGGACC. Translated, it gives CSARYSGPGGT. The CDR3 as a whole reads CSARYSGPGGTQYF.

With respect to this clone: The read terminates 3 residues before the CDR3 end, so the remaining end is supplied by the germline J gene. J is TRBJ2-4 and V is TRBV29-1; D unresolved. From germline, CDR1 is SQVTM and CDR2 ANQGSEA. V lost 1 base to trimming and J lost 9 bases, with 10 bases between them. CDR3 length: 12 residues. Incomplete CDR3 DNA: TGCAGCGTTGAAGCCAGGCAAAGCATT. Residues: CSVEARQSI. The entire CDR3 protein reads CSVEARQSIQYF.

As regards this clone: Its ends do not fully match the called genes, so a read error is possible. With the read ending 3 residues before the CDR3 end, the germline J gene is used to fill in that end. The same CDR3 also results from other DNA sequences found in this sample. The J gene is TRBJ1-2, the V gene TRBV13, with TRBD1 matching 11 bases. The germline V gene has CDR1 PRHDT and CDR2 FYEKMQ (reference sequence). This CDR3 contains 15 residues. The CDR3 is CASSQGQGGVYGYTF. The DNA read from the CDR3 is TGTGCTAGCAGCCAGGGACAGGGGGGAGTGTATGGC.

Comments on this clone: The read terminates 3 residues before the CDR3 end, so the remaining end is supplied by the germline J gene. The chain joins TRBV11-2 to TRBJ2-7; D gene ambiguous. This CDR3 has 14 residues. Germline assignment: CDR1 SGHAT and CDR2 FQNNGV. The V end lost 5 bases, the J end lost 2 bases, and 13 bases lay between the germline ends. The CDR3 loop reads CASSLTRSPYEQYF. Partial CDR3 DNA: TGTGCCAGCAGCCTAACCCGATCCCCCTACGAG.

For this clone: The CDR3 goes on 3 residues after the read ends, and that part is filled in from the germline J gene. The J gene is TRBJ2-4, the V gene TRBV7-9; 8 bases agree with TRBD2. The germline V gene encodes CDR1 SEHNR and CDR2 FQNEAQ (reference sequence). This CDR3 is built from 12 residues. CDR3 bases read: TGTGCCAGCAGCTTAGGACTAGCGCGT. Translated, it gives CASSLGLAR. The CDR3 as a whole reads CASSLGLARQYF.

CDR3 DNA (partial): TGTGCCATCAAAGGGCAGGGGGGAGATCAGCCC. Translation gives CAIKGQGGDQP. The complete CDR3 protein is CAIKGQGGDQPQHF. This sequence joins TRBV10-3 and TRBJ1-5; TRBD1 agrees at 7 bases. From the germline J gene comes the end of the CDR3, since the read stops 3 residues before it. Per germline, CDR1 ENHRY and CDR2 SYGVKD. Trimming cost V 7 bases and J 5 bases; bases outside gene matches: 8. The CDR3 runs to 14 residues.

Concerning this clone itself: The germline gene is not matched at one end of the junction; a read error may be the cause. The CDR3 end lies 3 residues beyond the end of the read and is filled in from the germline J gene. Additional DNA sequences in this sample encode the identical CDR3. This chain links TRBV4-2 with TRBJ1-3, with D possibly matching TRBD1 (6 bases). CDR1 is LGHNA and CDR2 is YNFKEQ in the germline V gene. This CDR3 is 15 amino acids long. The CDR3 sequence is CASSAGVQGGNTIYF. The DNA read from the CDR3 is TGTGCCAGCAGCGCAGGGGTCCAGGGAGGAAACACT.

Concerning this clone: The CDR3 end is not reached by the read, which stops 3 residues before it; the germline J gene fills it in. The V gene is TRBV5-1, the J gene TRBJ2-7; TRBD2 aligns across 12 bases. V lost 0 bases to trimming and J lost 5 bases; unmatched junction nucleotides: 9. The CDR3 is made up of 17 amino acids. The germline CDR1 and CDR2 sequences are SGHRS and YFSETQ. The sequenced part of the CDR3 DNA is TGCGCCAGCAGCTTGGCCGGACTAGCGGGAAGTAGCCACGAG. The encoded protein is CASSLAGLAGSSHE. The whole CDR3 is CASSLAGLAGSSHEQYF.

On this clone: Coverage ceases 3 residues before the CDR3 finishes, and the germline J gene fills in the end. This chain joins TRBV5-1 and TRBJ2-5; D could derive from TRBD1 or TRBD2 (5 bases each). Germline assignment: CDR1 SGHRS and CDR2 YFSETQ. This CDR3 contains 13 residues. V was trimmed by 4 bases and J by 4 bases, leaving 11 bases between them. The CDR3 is CASSPTRGETQYF. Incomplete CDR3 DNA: TGCGCCAGCAGCCCGACGAGGGGAGAGACC.

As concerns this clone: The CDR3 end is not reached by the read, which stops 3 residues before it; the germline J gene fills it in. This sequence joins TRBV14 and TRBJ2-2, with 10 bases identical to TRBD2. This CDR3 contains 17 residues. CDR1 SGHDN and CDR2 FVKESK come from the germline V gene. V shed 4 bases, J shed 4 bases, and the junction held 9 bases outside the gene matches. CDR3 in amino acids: CASSLTAGGLGTGELFF. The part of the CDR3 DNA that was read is TGTGCCAGCAGCCTTACAGCGGGGGGGCTAGGCACCGGGGAG.

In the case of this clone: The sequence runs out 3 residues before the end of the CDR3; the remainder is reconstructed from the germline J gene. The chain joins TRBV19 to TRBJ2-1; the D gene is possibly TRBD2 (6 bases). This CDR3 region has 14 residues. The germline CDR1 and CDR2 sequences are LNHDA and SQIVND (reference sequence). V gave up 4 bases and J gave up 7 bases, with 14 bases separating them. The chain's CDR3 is CASSNGGARNEQFF. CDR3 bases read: TGTGCCAGTAGTAATGGCGGGGCCCGGAATGAG.

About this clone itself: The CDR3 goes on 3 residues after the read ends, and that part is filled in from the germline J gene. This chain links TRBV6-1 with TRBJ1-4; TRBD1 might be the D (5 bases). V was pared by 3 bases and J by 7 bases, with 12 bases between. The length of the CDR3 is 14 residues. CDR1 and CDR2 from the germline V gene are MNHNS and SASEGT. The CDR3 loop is CASSDHQGFEKLFF. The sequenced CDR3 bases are TGTGCCAGCAGTGACCATCAGGGCTTTGAAAAA.

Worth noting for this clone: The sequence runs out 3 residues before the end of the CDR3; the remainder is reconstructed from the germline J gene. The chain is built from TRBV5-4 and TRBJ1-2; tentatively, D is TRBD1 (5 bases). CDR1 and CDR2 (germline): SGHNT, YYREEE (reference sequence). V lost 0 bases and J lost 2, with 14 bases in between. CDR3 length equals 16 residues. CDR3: CASSLGADRTNYGYTF. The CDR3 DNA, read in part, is TGTGCCAGCAGCTTGGGGGCCGACAGAACCAACTATGGC.

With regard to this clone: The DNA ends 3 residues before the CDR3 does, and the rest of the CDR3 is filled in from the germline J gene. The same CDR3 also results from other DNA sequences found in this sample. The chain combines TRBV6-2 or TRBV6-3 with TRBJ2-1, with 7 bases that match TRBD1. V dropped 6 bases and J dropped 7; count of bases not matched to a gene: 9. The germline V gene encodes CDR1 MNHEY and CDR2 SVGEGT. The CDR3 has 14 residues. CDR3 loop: CASSPTGFGNEQFF. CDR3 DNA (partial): TGTGCCAGCAGCCCGACAGGGTTCGGGAATGAG.

The CDR3 protein is CASSLGGQGTYEQYF. CDR3 bases read: TGTGCCAGCAGCTTGGGGGGGCAGGGTACCTACGAG. The chain links TRBV12-3 or TRBV12-4 to TRBJ2-7, with a possible D match to TRBD2 (7 bases). The sequenced fragment ends 3 residues before the CDR3 boundary, so the rest is inferred from the germline J gene. This CDR3 is 15 amino acids long. Trimming left V 6 bases short and J 2 bases short, with 17 bases between.

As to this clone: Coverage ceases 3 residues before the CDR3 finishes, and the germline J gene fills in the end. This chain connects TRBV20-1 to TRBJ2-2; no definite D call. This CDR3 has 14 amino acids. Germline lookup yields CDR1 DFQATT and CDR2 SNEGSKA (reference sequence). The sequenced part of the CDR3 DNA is TGCAGTGCTAGGAGGTTTGCAACTAATGAAAAG. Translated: CSARRFATNEK. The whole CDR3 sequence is CSARRFATNEKLFF.

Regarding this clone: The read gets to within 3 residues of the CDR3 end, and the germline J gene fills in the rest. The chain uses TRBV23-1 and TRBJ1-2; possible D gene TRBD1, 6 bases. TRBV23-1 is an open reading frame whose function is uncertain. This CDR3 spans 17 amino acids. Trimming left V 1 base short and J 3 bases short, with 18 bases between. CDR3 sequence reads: CASSQLGHWEFDYGYTF. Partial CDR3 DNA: TGCGCCAGCAGTCAATTGGGACACTGGGAGTTTGACTATGGC.

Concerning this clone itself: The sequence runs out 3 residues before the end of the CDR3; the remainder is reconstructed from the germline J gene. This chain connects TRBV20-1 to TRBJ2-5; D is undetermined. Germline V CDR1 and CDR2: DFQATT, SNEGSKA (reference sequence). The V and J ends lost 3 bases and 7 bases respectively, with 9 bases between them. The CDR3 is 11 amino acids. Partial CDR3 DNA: TGCAGTGCTAGCACCCTAGGGACC. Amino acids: CSASTLGT. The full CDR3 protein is CSASTLGTQYF.

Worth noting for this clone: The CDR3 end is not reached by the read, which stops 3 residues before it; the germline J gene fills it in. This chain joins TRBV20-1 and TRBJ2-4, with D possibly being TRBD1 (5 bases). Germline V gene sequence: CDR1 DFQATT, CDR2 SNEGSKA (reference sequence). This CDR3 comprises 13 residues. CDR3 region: CSATSDSPHGQYF. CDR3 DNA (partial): TGCAGTGCTACCTCCGACAGTCCCCATGGT.